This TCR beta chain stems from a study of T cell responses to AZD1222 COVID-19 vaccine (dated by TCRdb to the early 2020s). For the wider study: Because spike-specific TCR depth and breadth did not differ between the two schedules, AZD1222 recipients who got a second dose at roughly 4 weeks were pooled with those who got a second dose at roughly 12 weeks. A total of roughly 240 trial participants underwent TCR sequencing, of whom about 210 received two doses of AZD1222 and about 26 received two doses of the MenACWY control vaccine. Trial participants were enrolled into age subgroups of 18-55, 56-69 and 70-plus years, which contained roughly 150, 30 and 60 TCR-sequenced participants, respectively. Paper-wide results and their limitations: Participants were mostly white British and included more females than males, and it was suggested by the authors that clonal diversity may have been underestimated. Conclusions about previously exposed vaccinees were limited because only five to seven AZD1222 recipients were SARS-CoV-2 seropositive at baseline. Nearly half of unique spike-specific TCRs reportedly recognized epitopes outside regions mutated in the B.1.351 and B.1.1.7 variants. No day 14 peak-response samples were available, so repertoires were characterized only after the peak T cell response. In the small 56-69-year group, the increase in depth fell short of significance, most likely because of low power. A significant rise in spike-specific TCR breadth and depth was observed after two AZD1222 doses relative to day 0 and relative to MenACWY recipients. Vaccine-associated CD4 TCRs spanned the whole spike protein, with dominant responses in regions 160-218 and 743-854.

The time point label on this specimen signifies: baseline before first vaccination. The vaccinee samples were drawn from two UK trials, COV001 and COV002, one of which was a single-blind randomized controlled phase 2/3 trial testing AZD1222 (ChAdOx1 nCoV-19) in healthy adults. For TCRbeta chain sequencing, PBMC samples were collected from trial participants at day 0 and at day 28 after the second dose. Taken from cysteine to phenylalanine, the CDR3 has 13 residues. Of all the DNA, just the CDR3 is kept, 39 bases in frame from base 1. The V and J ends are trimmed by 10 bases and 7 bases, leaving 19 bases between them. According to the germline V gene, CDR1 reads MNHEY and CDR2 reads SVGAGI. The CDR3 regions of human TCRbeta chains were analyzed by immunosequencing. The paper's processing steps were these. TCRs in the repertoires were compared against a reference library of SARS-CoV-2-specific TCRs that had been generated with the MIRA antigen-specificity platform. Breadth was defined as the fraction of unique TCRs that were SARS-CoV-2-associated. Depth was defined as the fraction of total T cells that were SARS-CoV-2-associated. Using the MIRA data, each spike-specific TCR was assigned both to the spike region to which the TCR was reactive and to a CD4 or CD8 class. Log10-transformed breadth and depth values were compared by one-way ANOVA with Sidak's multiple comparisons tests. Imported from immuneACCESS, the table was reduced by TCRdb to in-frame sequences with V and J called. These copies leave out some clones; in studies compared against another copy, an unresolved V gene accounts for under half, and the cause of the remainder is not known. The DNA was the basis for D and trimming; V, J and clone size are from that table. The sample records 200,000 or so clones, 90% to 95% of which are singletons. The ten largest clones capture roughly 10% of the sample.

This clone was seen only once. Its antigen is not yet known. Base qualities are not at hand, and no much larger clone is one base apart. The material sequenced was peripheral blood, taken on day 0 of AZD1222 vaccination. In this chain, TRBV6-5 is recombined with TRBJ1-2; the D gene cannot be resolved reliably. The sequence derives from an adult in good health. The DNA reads TGTGCCACCTCCCCCTCGTTAGGTTTTGGCTACACCTTC. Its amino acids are CATSPSLGFGYTF.